This T cell receptor (beta chain) was identified in a study of CD8 T cells in Susac syndrome. The CDR3 totals 17 residues. V lost 0 bases and J lost 3; bases outside the gene matches: 6. Germline V gives CDR1 LGHNA, CDR2 YNFKEQ. With random hexamers, reverse transcription was performed on roughly 0.5 to 1 ug of RNA. TCRdb itself ran the immunoSEQ multiplex PCR reads through MiXCR, one entry per CDR3 protein. The sample lists roughly 100,000 distinct CDR3 sequences; roughly 94% were seen once. Input material: CD4+ T cells from PBMCs. The chain is built from TRBV4-2 and TRBJ2-5, with TRBD2 matching over 11 bases. The TCR sequence derives from a human donor with Susac syndrome. CDR3 sequence reads: CASSQDSPGLAEETQYF. DNA for the CDR3: TGTGCCAGCAGCCAAGACTCACCGGGACTAGCGGAAGAGACCCAGTACTTC.